This T cell receptor (beta chain) was recorded in a study of shared clonotypes between healthy human individuals. Notes on the study in general: Several donors held about 5% of naive CD4 clonotypes in common. Donor scarcity curtailed the genetic and exposure-history diversity represented herein.

To note about this clone: Antigen specificity is unknown.

Libraries were prepared by immunoSEQ multiplex PCR; TCRdb keeps only in-frame clonotypes and omits some of them. The sample has roughly 2,000,000 clones, over 85% seen once; the top ten hold around 1.7%. V lost 7 bases, J lost 5 bases, and 6 bases stayed unmatched. This CDR3 comprises 14 residues. Germline V gives CDR1 SEHNR, CDR2 FQNEAQ (reference sequence). The naive CD8 fraction comprised CD45RO-negative cells positively selected for CCR7 and excluded terminally differentiated effector memory CD45RA+ cells. The clonotype originates from a young man in good health. Some clones in this sample may be carry-over from other donors' samples. This chain connects TRBV7-9 to TRBJ2-5; the match to TRBD2 covers 11 bases. Material: naive CD8+ T cells from PBMCs. The CDR3 bases are TGTGCCAGCACCACTAGCGGGAGCTGGGAGACCCAGTACTTC. Its protein is CASTTSGSWETQYF.